The clone carrying this TCR beta chain appeared a few times. The data are from a study of blood T cell repertoires in COVID-19. Study-level background: Material from acute and convalescent COVID-19 was sourced from the United States, Italy and Spain.

As originally analysed: It was from reference gene primer amplification that nucleated cell counts were estimated. Data came from immunoSEQ multiplex PCR; TCRdb stores just in-frame clones and leaves some out. V and J calls and clone size are those listed in that table; D and trimming were worked out from the DNA. The sample consists of roughly 290,000 clones, roughly 90% of them appearing once. Participants, roughly 18 to 90 years old, spanned approximately 25 US areas. Trimming cost V 4 bases and J 7 bases, with 15 bases left between them. Germline V gene data show CDR1 as SGHRS and CDR2 as YFSETQ. The CDR3 is 14 amino acids.

The receptor's source is a middle-aged woman who had recovered from COVID-19. Specimen: PBMCs or T cells enriched from blood (not recorded which). The chain links TRBV5-1 to TRBJ2-1; tentative D call: TRBD2 (6 bases). The CDR3 DNA reads TGCGCCAGCAGCGCGAACGAGGGGAGGAATGAGCAGTTCTTC. Translated, it gives CASSANEGRNEQFF.